This TCR beta chain was captured in a study of cytomegalovirus exposure and HLA in healthy donors. Study summary: The same platform was used for the 100 to 150 validation repertoires and the roughly 700 first-cohort repertoires, a later analysis reported. Study findings and constraints: Researchers catalogued about 150 TCR beta chains as cytomegalovirus-associated. Through in vitro validation, a few CMV-associated chains were shown to be specific for CMV antigens. TCR clusters originating in the first cohort tended to co-occur in the roughly 120 validation repertoires, according to a later analysis.

Details on this clone: No antigen is known for it.

The table came from immunoSEQ multiplex PCR; TCRdb's copy has only in-frame clones and leaves some out. The repertoire holds fewer than 250,000 clones, with about 87% as singletons. Germline values: CDR1 KGHSH, CDR2 LQKENI. V gave up 0 bases and J gave up 0 bases; unmatched junction bases: 9. The CDR3 runs to 18 residues. The receptor was isolated from a man aged 18 to 35 in good health and CMV-seronegative. This rearrangement joins TRBV18 to TRBJ1-1; 8 bases are a match to TRBD1. Sequenced material: PBMCs. CDR3 residues: CASSPPRGQVNMNTEAFF. In nucleotides, the CDR3 is TGTGCCAGCTCACCACCAAGGGGACAGGTTAACATGAACACTGAAGCTTTCTTT.